This T cell receptor beta chain was captured by sequencing in a study of blood T cell repertoires in COVID-19 (dated by TCRdb to the early 2020s). For the wider study: Samples covering the acute and convalescent phases of COVID-19 were provided by collaborators in the United States, Italy and Spain. The material from the prospective study consisted of cDNA or gDNA derived from T cells, B-cell-depleted T cells, or PBMCs. Deeply sampled blood TCRbeta repertoires from subjects exposed to, actively infected with, or recovered from COVID-19 were included in the dataset. The repertoires were made available in a free public database intended to serve as a resource for research on the immune response to SARS-CoV-2. The samples were drawn from two sources: the first 160 participants of the ongoing ImmuneRACE study, and 1,000 to 1,500 subjects contributed by 6 global collaborators. Nearly every sample came with metadata listing a de-identified subject ID, COVID-19 status, age in years and sex. Where available, HLA class I and class II types were taken from metadata supplied by the sample provider and were not determined by assay-based typing.

TCRbeta CDR3 regions were amplified from genomic DNA using the immunoSEQ Assay, a bias-controlled multiplex PCR. As for the authors' bioinformatics: The number of nucleated cells in each sample was estimated by amplification of reference gene primers within the assay. To quantify the absolute abundance of each unique TCRbeta CDR3 rearrangement, sequence reads were collapsed and filtered. For each sample, productive Simpson clonality was calculated by taking the square root of Simpson's diversity index across productive rearrangements. Not all clones reach the TCRdb copy of this immuneACCESS table, which keeps in-frame sequences only. Checked studies attribute under half of the gap to unresolved V genes and leave the rest unexplained. That table furnishes V, J and clone size, whereas the DNA furnished D and trimming. The sample yields under 200,000 clones; around three quarters were counted once. The ten largest clones add up to around 6.3% of the sample.

General findings and caveats noted by the study authors: The quantity of clinical and demographic metadata differed by source and by participant and was supplied without curation.

Collaborating institutions collected whole blood in K2EDTA tubes following their own protocols. For TCRbeta analysis, collaborators shipped samples as frozen whole blood, isolated PBMCs, or DNA extracted from either of those sample types. Ends trimmed: V by 3 bases, J by 5 bases; bases unmatched to a gene: 12. From a lookup of the germline V gene (reference sequence), CDR1 and CDR2 are DFQATT and SNEGSKA. The cysteine opens and the phenylalanine closes a CDR3 of 16 amino acids. The read is trimmed to its CDR3 DNA, 48 bases read in frame from base 1. Turning to this clone: Its antigen is unknown. One base away there is no much larger clone; base qualities are not given.

The sequenced sample consisted of peripheral blood. The TCR sequence derives from a man between 65 and 79 years old with active or convalescent COVID-19. This sequence uses TRBV20-1 and TRBJ2-1; TRBD2 matches 8 bases in the middle. The CDR3 here reads CSASCLAGNIHNEQFF. The nucleotide sequence reads TGCAGTGCTAGTTGTTTAGCGGGAAATATACACAATGAGCAGTTCTTC.